This T cell receptor (beta chain) was sequenced during a study of regulatory T cells in long-lasting Graves disease. Notes on the study in general: Persistent patients shared more public clonotypes (over 2,500) than new patients (roughly 970).

With iRepertoire HTBI primers and Arm-PCR of CDR3 regions, TCR beta libraries were built. In the original analysis: Identified segments across samples numbered approximately 60 TRBV and over 13 TRBJ. TCRdb re-called the multiplex PCR reads through MiXCR, storing one row per CDR3 protein. These V and J calls rely on TCRdb rather than the paper's analysis. The sample shows about 200,000 distinct CDR3 sequences, roughly 19% of them seen only once. There are many counts of this clonotype. Its antigen is not known. The time point is: newly diagnosed GD, antithyroid drugs for less than 3 months. Preparation of the TCR library used RNA extracted from PBMCs. The patients were enrolled through endocrinology in Xi'an, China. The data also belong to a second study, concerning T cells in Graves' hyperthyroidism and ophthalmopathy. From that study: Researchers defined stable Graves' hyperthyroidism as no ophthalmopathy progression within 18 months.

Sequenced material: peripheral blood mononuclear cells (PBMCs), taken at new diagnosis, from a patient treated with antithyroid drugs. The TCR comes from a woman between 25 and 40 years old with Graves disease.

CDR3 sequence reads: CASSFPPETQYF. DNA of the CDR3: TGTGCCAGCAGTTTCCCGCCGGAGACCCAGTACTTC. This sequence joins TRBV12-3 or TRBV12-4 and TRBJ2-5; D is undetermined. V lost 3 bases and J lost 5, with 7 bases in between. The CDR3 runs 12 residues.